Listed below are T cell receptor beta chains from one sample, sequenced in a study of blood T cell repertoires in COVID-19. Generated by immunoSEQ multiplex PCR, the TCRdb table keeps only in-frame clones and is missing some. This sample has under 45,000 clones, with around 86% found just once. Sequenced sample: peripheral blood. The receptors come from a man aged 35 to 55 with active COVID-19. Both conserved end residues are part of each CDR3. The D gene is left open where the match is weak. Size tells how often a clone was seen (once, few, many) or the class of an expanded clone, and some rows leave it out.

d_gene	abundance	len	v_gene	j_gene	CDR3aa	CDR3nt
TRBD2	.	12	TRBV28	TRBJ2-7	CASSPPSGGRFF	TGTGCCAGCAGCCCCCCGTCGGGAGGGAGGTTCTTC
.	.	15	TRBV28	TRBJ1-3	CASSLSQGSGNTIYF	TGTGCCAGCAGTTTATCACAGGGCTCAGGAAACACCATATATTTT
.	.	17	TRBV6-1	TRBJ2-2	CASSEYGVPLRGGELFF	TGTGCCAGCAGTGAGTACGGGGTCCCCCTTAGGGGAGGAGAGCTGTTTTTT
TRBD1	.	15	TRBV19	TRBJ1-5	CASSRRDREEQPQHF	TGTGCCAGTAGTAGGCGGGACAGGGAGGAACAGCCCCAGCATTTT
.	.	14	TRBV28	TRBJ1-2	CASSLYDIISGYTF	TGTGCCAGCAGTTTATACGACATAATCTCTGGCTACACCTTC
TRBD1	once	16	TRBV6-5	TRBJ2-2	CASSYLTGMSTGELFF	TGTGCCAGCAGTTACCTGACAGGGATGTCCACCGGGGAGCTGTTTTTT
TRBD1	.	16	TRBV5-1	TRBJ1-5	CASSPGTGGTNQPQHF	TGCGCCAGCAGCCCGGGGACAGGGGGGACGAATCAGCCCCAGCATTTT
.	.	15	TRBV7-2	TRBJ1-6	CASSLAKGDSSPLHF	TGTGCCAGCAGCTTAGCGAAGGGGGATTCATCACCCCTCCACTTT
.	.	13	TRBV2	TRBJ2-7	CASSPEGLGEQYF	TGTGCCAGCAGCCCCGAAGGACTTGGGGAGCAGTACTTC
.	.	16	TRBV7-3	TRBJ2-1	CASSSTPGTAYNEQFF	TGTGCCAGCAGCTCTACCCCCGGGACTGCCTACAATGAGCAGTTCTTC
.	.	16	TRBV6-6	TRBJ2-7	CASSSATAGGPYEQYF	TGTGCCAGCAGTTCCGCGACCGCAGGGGGGCCCTACGAGCAGTACTTC
.	.	14	TRBV5-1	TRBJ1-1	CASTIGRGNTEAFF	TGCGCCAGCACCATTGGGAGGGGCAACACTGAAGCTTTCTTT
.	.	14	TRBV29-1	TRBJ1-2	CSVEGHTANYGYTF	TGCAGCGTTGAGGGACACACCGCTAACTATGGCTACACCTTC
TRBD1	.	16	TRBV28	TRBJ1-5	CASSSRDRGRNQPQHF	TGTGCCAGCAGTTCCCGGGACAGGGGGCGCAATCAGCCCCAGCATTTT
TRBD2	.	14	TRBV29-1	TRBJ2-1	CSVTTSGTYNEQFF	TGCAGCGTGACTACTAGCGGAACCTACAATGAGCAGTTCTTC
TRBD2	once	14	TRBV29-1	TRBJ2-1	CSSKLAGELNEQFF	TGCAGCTCAAAATTGGCGGGAGAGCTGAATGAGCAGTTCTTC
TRBD2	.	15	TRBV7-6	TRBJ2-7	CASSSLGSGGHEQYF	TGTGCCAGCAGCTCCCTCGGGTCGGGAGGACACGAGCAGTACTTC